This T cell receptor beta chain was sequenced in a study of cytomegalovirus exposure and HLA in healthy donors. Vbeta (60) and Jbeta (13) primers were used in the PCR. Sequencing was performed with immunoSEQ multiplex PCR; in TCRdb, only in-frame clones are kept and a portion is missing. The sample lists around 140,000 clones, about 80% occurring once. The germline CDR1 and CDR2 sequences are SEHNR and FQNEAQ (reference sequence). This CDR3 has 15 amino acids. V lost 4 bases and J lost 1; bases outside the gene matches: 5. The chain employs TRBV7-9 and TRBJ2-3; 7 bases map to TRBD2. The TCR comes from a man between 35 and 55 years old in good health and CMV-seronegative. The sequencing input was PBMCs. CDR3 amino acids: CASSSKRGGTDTQYF. CDR3 in DNA: TGTGCCAGCAGCTCTAAGCGGGGAGGCACAGATACGCAGTATTTT.